The source of this T cell receptor beta chain is a study of blood T cells in healthy people across ages. General study points: Naive and antigen-experienced cells were not separated, limiting conclusive comparison.

The second PCR ran roughly 6 to 11 cycles with a sample-barcoded 5' primer and J-beta primers. TCRdb itself ran the 5' RACE reads through MiXCR, one entry per CDR3 protein. The sample consists of 1.5 million to 1.9 million distinct CDR3 sequences, approximately 43% of them appearing once. Comment on this clonotype: Antigen unknown.

The germline CDR1 and CDR2 sequences are DFQATT and SNEGSKA (reference sequence). The CDR3 sequence is 15 residues long. Trimming shortened V by 1 base and J by 5 bases, and 17 bases separated the two germline ends. The rearrangement joins TRBV20-1 to TRBJ1-1; perhaps TRBD1 as D (6 bases). The sequence derives from a woman in her late teens or twenties in good health. Sequencing was done on a sample of blood. CDR3 sequence (DNA): TGCAGTGCTAGAGTGCGGGGGGGGGCCAAAACTGAAGCTTTCTTT. Residues: CSARVRGGAKTEAFF.